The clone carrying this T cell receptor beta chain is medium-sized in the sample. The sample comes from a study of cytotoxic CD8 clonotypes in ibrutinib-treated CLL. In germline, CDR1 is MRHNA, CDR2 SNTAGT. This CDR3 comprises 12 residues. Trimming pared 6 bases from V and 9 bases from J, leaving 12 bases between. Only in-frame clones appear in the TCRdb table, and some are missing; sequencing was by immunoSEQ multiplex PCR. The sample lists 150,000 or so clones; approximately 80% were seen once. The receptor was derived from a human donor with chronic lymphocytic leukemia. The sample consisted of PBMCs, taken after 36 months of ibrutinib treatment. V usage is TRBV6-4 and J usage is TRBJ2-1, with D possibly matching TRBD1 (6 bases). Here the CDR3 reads CASSSGVREQFF. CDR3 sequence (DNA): TGTGCCAGCAGCTCAGGGGTCCGTGAGCAGTTCTTC.